A selection of T cell receptor beta chains follows, all from one sample in a study of shared clonotypes between healthy human individuals. Data came from immunoSEQ multiplex PCR; TCRdb stores just in-frame clones and leaves some out. The sample has roughly 700,000 clones, 90% seen once; the top ten hold approximately 35%. The sample was memory CD8+ T cells from PBMCs. All receptors derive from a man aged 18-30 years in good health. Some clones in this sample may be carry-over from other donors' samples. The CDR3 runs from the conserved cysteine through the conserved F or W. D genes are given only for firm matches. The size of a clone is reported for some rows only, either as once, few or many, or as a class for expanded clones.

CDR3nt	CDR3aa	j_gene	abundance	d_gene	v_gene
TGCAGCGTCCCCCCTCGGCCGAGGGCAAACACTGAAGCTTTCTTT	CSVPPRPRANTEAFF	TRBJ1-1	NA	NA	TRBV29-1
TGTGCCAGCAAACAGCGGGAGATCCTCTACGAGCAGTACTTC	CASKQREILYEQYF	TRBJ2-7	NA	TRBD2	TRBV27
TGTGCCAGCAGTTTCCTGGGACTAGCGGGAGTAGGGCCCTACGAGCAGTACTTC	CASSFLGLAGVGPYEQYF	TRBJ2-7	NA	TRBD2	TRBV27
TGTGCCACCACCTGGACGAACACTGAAGCTTTCTTT	CATTWTNTEAFF	TRBJ1-1	NA	NA	TRBV7-9
TGTGCCAGCAGCCAAGAACTATGGGGCACCACCTACGAGCAGTACTTC	CASSQELWGTTYEQYF	TRBJ2-7	NA	NA	TRBV4-2
TGTGCCAGCAGCCTGACAGGCTCTGGGGCCAACGTCCTGACTTTC	CASSLTGSGANVLTF	TRBJ2-6	once	NA	TRBV6-4
TGTGCCAGCAGCTACGACGGCTACTCCTACGAGCAGTACTTC	CASSYDGYSYEQYF	TRBJ2-7	NA	NA	TRBV7-9
TGTGCCAGCAGTTACGCGACAGGGGGCTACGAGCAGTACTTC	CASSYATGGYEQYF	TRBJ2-7	NA	TRBD1	TRBV6-5
TGTGCCATCAGTGAGTCGGGGGGGCCCTACGAGCAGTACTTC	CAISESGGPYEQYF	TRBJ2-7	once	NA	TRBV10-3
TGTGCCAGCAGCCAAGGGGTAGCGCGGTACGAGCAGTACTTC	CASSQGVARYEQYF	TRBJ2-7	NA	NA	TRBV4-2
TGTGCCTGGAGTGTAGGGTCGGGCCTAGGTTCACCCCTCCACTTT	CAWSVGSGLGSPLHF	TRBJ1-6	NA	NA	TRBV30
TGTGCCAGCAGCTCCGGGACAGGGGATTACAATGAGCAGTTCTTC	CASSSGTGDYNEQFF	TRBJ2-1	NA	TRBD1	TRBV7-9
TGTGCCAGCAGCCAGGATTTTTTGGAGGGGTCCTACGAGCAGTACTTC	CASSQDFLEGSYEQYF	TRBJ2-7	NA	NA	TRBV14
TGCGCCAGCAGCTTGGATCGGGCGTTGAACACTGAAGCTTTCTTT	CASSLDRALNTEAFF	TRBJ1-1	NA	NA	TRBV5-1
TGTGCCAGCAGCCCGGGACTAGCGGACTACGAGCAGTACTTC	CASSPGLADYEQYF	TRBJ2-7	NA	TRBD2	TRBV27
TGTGCCAGCAGTTTAAGGACGAGACCGTACGAGCAGTACTTC	CASSLRTRPYEQYF	TRBJ2-7	NA	NA	TRBV28
TGTGCCAGCAGCTTGGGGGACAGCCACGAGCAGTACTTC	CASSLGDSHEQYF	TRBJ2-7	NA	TRBD1	TRBV5-6
TGTGCCAGCACCAAGACGGGGACAGCGAGTGGCTACACCTTC	CASTKTGTASGYTF	TRBJ1-2	NA	TRBD1	TRBV27
TGTGCCAGCATCAAGAGAACAGCGAACACTGAAGCTTTCTTT	CASIKRTANTEAFF	TRBJ1-1	NA	NA	TRBV6-5
TGTGCCACCAGCAGAGATGAACCGGGAGATACGCAGTATTTT	CATSRDEPGDTQYF	TRBJ2-3	NA	NA	TRBV15
TGCGCCAGCAGCCCAGTTGGCGACTCTAACTATGGCTACACCTTC	CASSPVGDSNYGYTF	TRBJ1-2	once	NA	TRBV4-1
TGTGCCAGCAGCTTAGAACCAAGCGGGAGGGTCTACAATGAGCAGTTCTTC	CASSLEPSGRVYNEQFF	TRBJ2-1	NA	TRBD2	TRBV7-6
TGTGCCAGCAGCTCCAACCTAAGCGGGAACGAGCAGTACTTC	CASSSNLSGNEQYF	TRBJ2-7	NA	TRBD2	TRBV27
TGCGCCAGCAGCCAAGATGGACCGGGGACAGGGGGACAGCAGTACTTC	CASSQDGPGTGGQQYF	TRBJ2-7	NA	TRBD1	TRBV4-3
TGTGCCAGCACCGGGGTGATGAACACTGAAGCTTTCTTT	CASTGVMNTEAFF	TRBJ1-1	NA	NA	TRBV11-2
TGTGCCAGTAGTATCTCGGACGGTTATAGCAATCAGCCCCAGCATTTT	CASSISDGYSNQPQHF	TRBJ1-5	few	NA	TRBV19
TGTGCCAGCAGCCTCGCGTCTGGGACCACTGAAGCTTTCTTT	CASSLASGTTEAFF	TRBJ1-1	NA	NA	TRBV5-4
TGTGCCAGCAGCAAACCGGGACAGTCCTACGAGCAGTACTTC	CASSKPGQSYEQYF	TRBJ2-7	NA	TRBD1	TRBV13
TGTGCCAGCAGCTTAAGGTGGGCAAACGTCCTGACTTTC	CASSLRWANVLTF	TRBJ2-6	once	NA	TRBV7-2
TGCAGCGTTGAATGGGGCAGGGTCCCATCCTTCCAAGAGACCCAGTACTTC	CSVEWGRVPSFQETQYF	TRBJ2-5	NA	NA	TRBV29-1
TGTGCCAGTGATCGGGGCGGGAGTTTTGAGACCCAGTACTTC	CASDRGGSFETQYF	TRBJ2-5	NA	TRBD2	TRBV19
TGTGCCAGCAGCCTCTCGGGCTACGAGCAGTACTTC	CASSLSGYEQYF	TRBJ2-7	NA	NA	TRBV11-2
TGTGCCAGCAGCTTAGTAGACACCTCCGAGCAGTACTTC	CASSLVDTSEQYF	TRBJ2-7	once	NA	TRBV11-3
TGTGCCAGCAGTTTACGGGACAGCAATCAGCCCCAGCATTTT	CASSLRDSNQPQHF	TRBJ1-5	NA	NA	TRBV27
TGTGCCAGCAGTTTAGCGGGGGCGAGCTACGAGCAGTACTTC	CASSLAGASYEQYF	TRBJ2-7	NA	NA	TRBV27
TGTGCCAGCAGCCAGGCCCTCGGGGAAAAGCAGTACTTC	CASSQALGEKQYF	TRBJ2-7	NA	NA	TRBV4-2
TGTGCCAGCAGCTTTTGGGGGCTAACTGAAGCTTTCTTT	CASSFWGLTEAFF	TRBJ1-1	NA	NA	TRBV13
TGTGCCAGCAGCGACCAAGGAGTGCGGAGCTACACCTTC	CASSDQGVRSYTF	TRBJ1-2	NA	NA	TRBV11-2
TGTGCCAGCAGCTTAGGTGGTGAGCAGTTCTTC	CASSLGGEQFF	TRBJ2-1	NA	NA	TRBV11-2
TGCGCCAGCAGCCTTAGGACAGGGGGCACCGGGGAGCTGTTTTTT	CASSLRTGGTGELFF	TRBJ2-2	NA	TRBD1	TRBV5-1
TGTGCCAGCAGCTCTCGGGCGTCTCTTGGGGGGTTCTTC	CASSSRASLGGFF	TRBJ2-1	NA	NA	TRBV13
TGTGCCTGGAGTGTAGGGTCCGGGGCCAACGTCCTGACTTTC	CAWSVGSGANVLTF	TRBJ2-6	NA	NA	TRBV30
TGTGCCAGCAGTTACGAACGGAACTATGGCTACACCTTC	CASSYERNYGYTF	TRBJ1-2	NA	NA	TRBV6-5
TGTGCCAGCAGCTTCTTTCATTGGGCGGATGCCGCTAATGAAAAACTGTTTTTT	CASSFFHWADAANEKLFF	TRBJ1-4	NA	NA	TRBV7-3
TGCGCCAGCAGCCAGACCCCTCCCGGGAGGGTGGAAGAGCAGTACTTC	CASSQTPPGRVEEQYF	TRBJ2-7	NA	TRBD2	TRBV4-1
TGTGCCAGCAGCCCAATGGGGACCGGGGAGCTGTTTTTT	CASSPMGTGELFF	TRBJ2-2	NA	NA	TRBV6-6
TGTGCCAGCAGCCAACCGAGACAGGGAAGCACAGATACGCAGTATTTT	CASSQPRQGSTDTQYF	TRBJ2-3	NA	TRBD1	TRBV7-9
TGTGCCATCAGTGAGGACCCGGGCGTCTACGAGCAGTACTTC	CAISEDPGVYEQYF	TRBJ2-7	NA	NA	TRBV10-3